Listed below are T cell receptor beta chains from one sample, sequenced in a study of shared T cell receptors in the human thymus. Measured with immunoSEQ multiplex PCR; TCRdb has only the in-frame clones, and not every one. The sample gives 500,000 to 850,000 clones, 80% to 90% of which show up once; just under 0.0095% is in the top ten. The same specimen was also included in a second study, on human thymus T cells.

Sequenced input: thymocytes. These receptors were obtained from a boy younger than two with a congenital heart defect. Each CDR3 is given with its conserved first and last residue. The D gene is left open where the match is weak. The size entry is marked missing in some rows and otherwise reads once, few, many or a size class.

CDR3: CASSLARYPTDSGNTIYF; DNA: TGTGCCAGCAGCTTAGCCCGCTACCCGACAGACTCTGGAAACACCATATATTTT; V: TRBV7-9; D: .; J: TRBJ1-3; size: .
CDR3: CASSLSWGGCTEAFF; DNA: TGTGCCAGCAGCTTGTCGTGGGGGGGATGCACTGAAGCTTTCTTT; V: TRBV5-6; D: .; J: TRBJ1-1; size: once
CDR3: CASEGTDNEQFF; DNA: TGTGCCTCCGAAGGGACTGACAATGAGCAGTTCTTC; V: TRBV10-3; D: .; J: TRBJ2-1; size: .
CDR3: CASSVAGNQPQHF; DNA: TGTGCCAGCAGCGTAGCCGGGAATCAGCCCCAGCATTTT; V: TRBV9; D: .; J: TRBJ1-5; size: .
CDR3: CASSAPDEAGTTDTQYF; DNA: TGTGCCAGCAGCGCCCCCGATGAAGCGGGAACGACAGATACGCAGTATTTT; V: TRBV9; D: TRBD2; J: TRBJ2-3; size: .
CDR3: CASSTGTSGDSYEQYF; DNA: TGCGCCAGCAGTACCGGGACTAGCGGGGACTCCTACGAGCAGTACTTC; V: TRBV4-1; D: TRBD2; J: TRBJ2-7; size: .
CDR3: CASSLLAAPPAKLFF; DNA: TGCGCCAGCAGCCTCTTAGCGGCGCCTCCTGCGAAACTGTTTTTT; V: TRBV4-1; D: .; J: TRBJ1-4; size: .
CDR3: CASSQAPQAGARANYGYTF; DNA: TGCGCCAGCAGCCAAGCCCCTCAAGCAGGGGCGCGAGCTAACTATGGCTACACCTTC; V: TRBV4-3; D: .; J: TRBJ1-2; size: .
CDR3: CAWSEQGAPKSYTEAFF; DNA: TGTGCCTGGAGTGAACAGGGGGCACCCAAGTCTTACACTGAAGCTTTCTTT; V: TRBV30; D: TRBD1; J: TRBJ1-1; size: .
CDR3: CASSLVRGRWTGELFF; DNA: TGTGCCAGCAGCTTGGTGCGGGGGCGATGGACCGGGGAGCTGTTTTTT; V: TRBV5-5; D: .; J: TRBJ2-2; size: few
CDR3: CASSVGGDGTSGYEQYF; DNA: TGTGCCAGCAGCGTAGGTGGGGACGGGACTAGCGGCTACGAGCAGTACTTC; V: TRBV9; D: TRBD2; J: TRBJ2-7; size: .
CDR3: CASSQGLAGDGETQYF; DNA: TGCGCCAGCAGCCAAGGACTAGCGGGAGACGGAGAGACCCAGTACTTC; V: TRBV4-1; D: TRBD2; J: TRBJ2-5; size: .
CDR3: CATSRAPLAGTSTDTQYF; DNA: TGTGCCACCAGCAGAGCCCCCCTAGCGGGAACTAGCACAGATACGCAGTATTTT; V: TRBV15; D: TRBD2; J: TRBJ2-3; size: .
CDR3: CASSDRWGYTF; DNA: TGTGCCAGCAGTGATAGATGGGGCTACACCTTC; V: TRBV2; D: .; J: TRBJ1-2; size: few
CDR3: CSVPSNTGELFF; DNA: TGCAGCGTTCCCTCGAACACCGGGGAGCTGTTTTTT; V: TRBV29-1; D: .; J: TRBJ2-2; size: .
CDR3: CASTFAGSSYNSPLHF; DNA: TGTGCCAGCACCTTCGCGGGCAGCTCCTATAATTCACCCCTCCACTTT; V: TRBV5-4; D: .; J: TRBJ1-6; size: .
CDR3: CASNKEGGNYGYTF; DNA: TGTGCCAGCAATAAAGAGGGGGGGAACTATGGCTACACCTTC; V: TRBV9; D: .; J: TRBJ1-2; size: .
CDR3: CAISDRANSPLHF; DNA: TGTGCCATCAGTGACAGGGCGAATTCACCCCTCCACTTT; V: TRBV10-3; D: .; J: TRBJ1-6; size: .
CDR3: CASSLPGVAYNEQFF; DNA: TGTGCCAGCAGTTTGCCCGGGGTGGCCTACAATGAGCAGTTCTTC; V: TRBV28; D: .; J: TRBJ2-1; size: .
CDR3: CASSQYCSGRQETQYF; DNA: TGTGCCAGCAGCCAATATTGTAGCGGGAGACAAGAGACCCAGTACTTC; V: TRBV14; D: TRBD2; J: TRBJ2-5; size: .
CDR3: CASSGGKGGSLQETQYF; DNA: TGTGCCAGCAGCGGCGGGAAAGGGGGCTCCCTCCAAGAGACCCAGTACTTC; V: TRBV9; D: .; J: TRBJ2-5; size: once
CDR3: CASSQDTSGTEQETQYF; DNA: TGCGCCAGCAGCCAAGATACTTCCGGGACAGAGCAAGAGACCCAGTACTTC; V: TRBV4-3; D: TRBD1; J: TRBJ2-5; size: .
CDR3: CASSVLYNQPQHF; DNA: TGCGCCAGCAGTGTACTTTACAATCAGCCCCAGCATTTT; V: TRBV10-2; D: .; J: TRBJ1-5; size: .
CDR3: CASSLDLGLDTQYF; DNA: TGTGCCAGCAGCTTAGACCTGGGACTAGATACGCAGTATTTT; V: TRBV7-9; D: .; J: TRBJ2-3; size: .
CDR3: CASSLGQGAGETQYF; DNA: TGTGCCAGCAGCTTAGGACAGGGGGCTGGTGAGACCCAGTACTTC; V: TRBV7-8; D: TRBD1; J: TRBJ2-5; size: .
CDR3: CASSKNEGEDTYGYTF; DNA: TGTGCCAGCAGCAAAAATGAGGGTGAGGATACTTATGGCTACACCTTC; V: TRBV21-1; D: .; J: TRBJ1-2; size: .
CDR3: CASSVWQGARNTEAFF; DNA: TGTGCCAGCAGCGTGTGGCAGGGGGCGCGAAACACTGAAGCTTTCTTT; V: TRBV5-4; D: TRBD1; J: TRBJ1-1; size: .
CDR3: CASSVRGSGIQYGYTF; DNA: TGTGCCAGCAGCGTAAGGGGGTCTGGTATACAGTATGGCTACACCTTC; V: TRBV5-4; D: .; J: TRBJ1-2; size: .
CDR3: CASSFSAGNTEAFF; DNA: TGTGCCAGCAGTTTCAGTGCAGGAAACACTGAAGCTTTCTTT; V: TRBV27; D: .; J: TRBJ1-1; size: .